The present T cell receptor beta chain was sequenced within a study of monozygotic twins with cystic fibrosis. J lost 1 base, V lost 3 bases, and 4 bases had no gene match. The V gene's germline CDR1 is LNHDA and CDR2 SQIVND (reference sequence). This CDR3 has 15 residues. The table came from immunoSEQ multiplex PCR; TCRdb's copy has only in-frame clones and leaves some out. The data hold approximately 28,000 clones, with around four fifths observed a single time. This sequence joins TRBV19 and TRBJ2-3, with 7 bases that match TRBD2. The clonotype originates from a girl aged 2 to 9 with cystic fibrosis. Material: blood. The CDR3 DNA reads TGTGCCAGTAGTATTAGCGGGCTGGGCACAGATACGCAGTATTTT. This gives the protein CASSISGLGTDTQYF.